These 14 T cell receptor beta chains came from one sample sequenced in a study of CD8+ T cells in alopecia areata. cDNA reverse transcribed from extracted RNA served as the sequencing template. Sequencing was performed with immunoSEQ multiplex PCR; in TCRdb, only in-frame clones are kept and a portion is missing. The profile shows about 130,000 clones, over 50% of them singletons. The starting material was CD4+ T cells sorted from blood, obtained at week 0. These receptors all stem from a human donor with alopecia areata.

There are a few counts of this clone. The genes are TRBV7-9 and TRBJ2-5, with 8 bases aligning to TRBD2. The V gene's germline CDR1 is SEHNR and CDR2 FQNEAQ (reference sequence). The CDR3 is 18 amino acids. J lost 2 bases, V lost 4 bases, and 15 bases had no gene match. This CDR3 is CASSYRLAGRRGQETQYF. CDR3 in DNA: TGTGCCAGCAGCTATCGGCTAGCGGGCCGGCGTGGACAAGAGACCCAGTACTTC. Supplemented by reference TRBV7-9 and TRBJ2-5, the full variable domain reads DTGVSQNPRHKITKRGQNVTFRCDPISEHNRLYWYRQTLGQGPEFLTYFQNEAQLEKSRLLSDRFSAERPKGSFSTLEIQRTEQGDSAMYLCASSYRLAGRRGQETQYFGPGTRLLVL.

Details on this clone: This same CDR3 is encoded by further DNA sequences in the sample. The chain employs TRBV28 and TRBJ2-5; D call uncertain. V was clipped by 2 bases and J by 5 bases, with 3 bases between them. The germline V gene encodes CDR1 MDHEN and CDR2 SYDVKM. This CDR3 region has 11 residues. The CDR3 region is CASSLRETQYF. CDR3 sequence (DNA): TGTGCCAGCAGTTTACGGGAGACCCAGTACTTC.

As for this clone: This CDR3 is also generated by other DNA sequences in the sample. The chain links TRBV15 to TRBJ1-2; no firm D call. Germline CDR1 LNHNV, CDR2 YYDKDF (reference sequence). The germline V and J ends were trimmed by 0 bases and 5 bases, with 4 bases remaining between them. The CDR3 covers 12 residues. CDR3 amino acids: CATSRDLYGYTF. The CDR3 nucleotides are TGTGCCACCAGCAGAGATCTGTATGGCTACACCTTC. The full variable domain, in which reference TRBV15 and TRBJ1-2 provide the parts outside the CDR3, is DAMVIQNPRYQVTQFGKPVTLSCSQTLNHNVMYWYQQKSSQAPKLLFHYYDKDFNNEADTPDNFQSRRPNTSFCFLDIRSPGLGDTAMYLCATSRDLYGYTFGSGTRLTVV.

The chain employs TRBV18 and TRBJ2-7, with 10 nucleotides matching TRBD1. The V and J ends lost 1 base and 7 bases, in that order; junction bases with no gene match: 10. Germline V gene lookup returns CDR1 KGHSH and CDR2 LQKENI. The CDR3 runs to 16 residues. The CDR3: CASSPQRQGAAGEQYF. The DNA for the CDR3 is TGTGCCAGCTCACCACAAAGACAGGGGGCCGCAGGAGAGCAGTACTTC.

This clone was seen a handful of times. The chain combines TRBV6-6 with TRBJ2-7, with 11 bases lining up with TRBD2. Looked up from germline, CDR1 is MNHNY and CDR2 is SVGAGI (reference sequence). The CDR3 consists of 16 residues. With V trimmed by 1 base and J by 3 bases, 5 bases remained unmatched. The CDR3 DNA reads TGTGCCAGCAGTTACTTCACTAGCGGGAGCCACTACGAGCAGTACTTC. Protein product: CASSYFTSGSHYEQYF.

Comment on this clone: Distinct nucleotide sequences in the sample also encode this CDR3. This sequence joins TRBV9 and TRBJ1-1; maybe TRBD1 (5 bases). Germline V gene sequence: CDR1 SGDLS, CDR2 YYNGEE. The CDR3 is made up of 13 amino acids. Trimming pared 2 bases from V and 6 bases from J, leaving 11 bases between. The CDR3 DNA is TGTGCCAGCAGCGTCCAACCCAGGGCTGAAGCTTTCTTT. Translated: CASSVQPRAEAFF.

This chain's CDR3 is CAISDGTGTTDTQYF. CDR3 coding DNA: TGTGCCATCAGTGACGGGACGGGAACTACAGATACGCAGTATTTT. The rearrangement joins TRBV10-3 to TRBJ2-3, with D perhaps TRBD1 or TRBD2 (5 bases each). V was trimmed by 3 bases and J by 3 bases, leaving 13 bases between them. CDR3 length: 15 amino acids. The germline V gene has CDR1 ENHRY and CDR2 SYGVKD.

The rearrangement joins TRBV28 to TRBJ2-3; D perhaps matches TRBD1 (5 bases). The length of the CDR3 is 14 residues. CDR1 is MDHEN, CDR2 SYDVKM, per germline. V lost 1 base, J lost 2 bases, and 7 bases lay in between. CDR3 coding DNA: TGTGCCAGCAGTTTATCGACAGACACAGATACGCAGTATTTT. This translates into CASSLSTDTDTQYF.

The J gene is TRBJ2-7, the V gene TRBV5-1, with a tentative D call TRBD1 (5 bases). This CDR3 is 12 amino acids long. V lost 0 bases, J lost 5 bases, and 6 bases lay in between. Germline V gene data show CDR1 as SGHRS and CDR2 as YFSETQ. The CDR3 DNA reads as TGCGCCAGCAGCTTGGCAGGGAACGAGCAGTACTTC. This codes for CASSLAGNEQYF.

The gene calls are TRBV11-2 and TRBJ2-1, with TRBD2 matching 8 bases. V lost 6 bases, J lost 4 bases, and 11 bases stayed unmatched. There are 16 residues in the CDR3. Germline lookup yields CDR1 SGHAT and CDR2 FQNNGV. CDR3 residues: CASRTLAGRIYNEQFF. The DNA of the CDR3 is TGTGCCAGCAGAACCTTAGCGGGAAGGATTTACAATGAGCAGTTCTTC.

The chain carries TRBV7-3 and TRBJ2-3; D not resolved. Germline CDR1 and CDR2: SGHTA and FQGTGA. V was clipped by 2 bases and J by 5 bases, with 11 bases between them. The CDR3 is 14 residues long. This CDR3 reads CASSLGPHRDTQYF. The CDR3, as DNA: TGTGCCAGCAGCTTAGGGCCCCACCGAGATACGCAGTATTTT. The whole variable domain, remainder taken from reference TRBV7-3 and TRBJ2-3, is GAGVSQTPSNKVTEKGKYVELRCDPISGHTALYWYRQSLGQGPEFLIYFQGTGAADDSGLPNDRFFAVRPEGSVSTLKIQRTERGDSAVYLCASSLGPHRDTQYFGPGTRLTVL.

This clone occurred a few times. The chain combines TRBV15 with TRBJ2-5, with D perhaps being TRBD1 or TRBD2 (5 bases each). The germline V gene encodes CDR1 LNHNV and CDR2 YYDKDF (reference sequence). V was pared by 0 bases and J by 4 bases, with 12 bases between. The CDR3 consists of 15 residues. Here the CDR3 reads CATSRDPGPPETQYF. DNA for the CDR3: TGTGCCACCAGCAGAGACCCGGGACCCCCAGAGACCCAGTACTTC.

The chain has TRBV6-1 and TRBJ2-3; D is possibly TRBD2 (6 bases). The CDR3 spans 15 residues. Trimming took 2 bases from V and 4 from J, leaving 13 bases between them. Germline assignment: CDR1 MNHNS and CDR2 SASEGT. The CDR3 bases are TGTGCCAGCAGTGAATGGGACTTTCGGCCAGATACGCAGTATTTT. Translated: CASSEWDFRPDTQYF.

The rearrangement uses TRBV7-9 and TRBJ2-5, with TRBD2 matching over 9 bases. Trimming at V came to 5 bases and at J to 2 bases, leaving 9 bases not matched to a gene. CDR3 length equals 16 residues. Germline V CDR1 and CDR2: SEHNR, FQNEAQ (reference sequence). CDR3 protein: CASSPGRLAEQETQYF. The CDR3 coding sequence is TGTGCCAGCAGCCCAGGGCGACTAGCGGAGCAAGAGACCCAGTACTTC.